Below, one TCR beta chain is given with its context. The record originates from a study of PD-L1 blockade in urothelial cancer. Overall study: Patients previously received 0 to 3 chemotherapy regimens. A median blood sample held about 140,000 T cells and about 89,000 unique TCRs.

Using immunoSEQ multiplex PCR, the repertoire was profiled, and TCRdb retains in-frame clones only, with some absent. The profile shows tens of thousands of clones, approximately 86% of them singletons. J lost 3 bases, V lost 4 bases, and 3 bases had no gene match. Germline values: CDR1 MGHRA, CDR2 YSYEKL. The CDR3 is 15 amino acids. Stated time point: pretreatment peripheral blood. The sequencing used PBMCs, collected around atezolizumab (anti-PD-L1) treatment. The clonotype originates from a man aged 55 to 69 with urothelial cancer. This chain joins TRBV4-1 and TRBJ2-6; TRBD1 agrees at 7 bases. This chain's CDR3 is CASSPTGVGANVLTF. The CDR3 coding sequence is TGCGCCAGCAGCCCTACAGGGGTTGGGGCCAACGTCCTGACTTTC.